This TCR beta chain was recorded in a study of a mutant IDH1 vaccine in newly diagnosed glioma. In the study overall: The first vaccination came 4-6 weeks after radiotherapy alone, or with temozolomide cycles.

As for time point: week 5, during vaccination. Every vaccine dose comprised 300 ug of mutant IDH1 20-mer peptide plus topical imiquimod. The method was immunoSEQ multiplex PCR; TCRdb's version includes in-frame clones alone and lacks a portion of them. The data show about 26,000 clones, more than 65% seen once. The CDR3 has 15 residues. Trimming cost V 4 bases and J 5 bases, with 20 bases left between them. Germline-derived CDR1 and CDR2 are GTSNPN and SVGIG (reference sequence). With regard to this clone: Its antigen is not identified.

The source material was PBMCs, sampled from a glioma patient whose treatment included an IDH1 peptide vaccine. This chain uses TRBV30 with TRBJ1-1; D may be TRBD1 (5 bases). This clonotype was sampled from a man aged 40-55 years with glioma. Some clones in this sample may be carry-over from other donors' samples. Here the CDR3 reads CAWNIRGQGWTEAFF. Here the CDR3 DNA reads TGTGCCTGGAATATAAGGGGCCAGGGTTGGACTGAAGCTTTCTTT.